These T cell receptor beta chains were read from a single sample in a study of human T cells and chemical hapten exposure. One entry per CDR3 protein, called by TCRdb with MiXCR from the 5' RACE reads. There are approximately 80,000 distinct CDR3 sequences in the sample; about 16% occur only once, and 6.8% lies in the top ten. Every receptor here comes from a female donor in good health. The CDR3 runs from the conserved cysteine through the conserved F or W. The D gene is left open where the match is weak. For some rows the clone size is stated as once, few or many, or as a class when expanded; others skip it.

d_call: TRBD2; j_call: TRBJ2-1; clone_size: few; v_call: TRBV4-3; cdr3_aa: CASSKRLAGGSSYNEQFF; cdr3_nt: TGCGCCAGCAGCAAGAGACTAGCGGGGGGTTCCTCCTACAATGAGCAGTTCTTC
d_call: .; j_call: TRBJ2-5; clone_size: few; v_call: TRBV10-3; cdr3_aa: CAISGAPGIETQYF; cdr3_nt: TGTGCCATCTCCGGGGCCCCTGGGATAGAGACCCAGTACTTC
d_call: .; j_call: TRBJ1-1; clone_size: few; v_call: TRBV5-1; cdr3_aa: CASSLRGENTEAFF; cdr3_nt: TGCGCCAGCAGCTTGCGGGGCGAGAACACTGAAGCTTTCTTT
d_call: .; j_call: TRBJ1-5; clone_size: .; v_call: TRBV12-3/TRBV12-4; cdr3_aa: CASSFGGDNQPQHF; cdr3_nt: TGTGCCAGCAGTTTTGGAGGGGACAATCAGCCCCAGCATTTT
d_call: TRBD2; j_call: TRBJ2-3; clone_size: .; v_call: TRBV11-2; cdr3_aa: CASSLAGGRDTQYF; cdr3_nt: TGTGCCAGCAGCTTAGCCGGCGGGAGAGATACGCAGTATTTT
d_call: .; j_call: TRBJ1-2; clone_size: once; v_call: TRBV28; cdr3_aa: CASTDRQNGYTF; cdr3_nt: TGTGCCAGCACGGACAGACAGAATGGCTACACCTTC
d_call: TRBD2; j_call: TRBJ2-1; clone_size: .; v_call: TRBV6-2/TRBV6-3; cdr3_aa: CASSYSAGGYNEQFF; cdr3_nt: TGTGCCAGCAGTTACTCAGCGGGAGGCTACAATGAGCAGTTCTTC
d_call: .; j_call: TRBJ1-2; clone_size: many; v_call: TRBV7-2; cdr3_aa: CASTFTGTPGYTF; cdr3_nt: TGTGCCAGCACCTTTACCGGGACGCCTGGCTACACCTTC
d_call: .; j_call: TRBJ1-1; clone_size: .; v_call: TRBV29-1; cdr3_aa: CSVERGASTEAFF; cdr3_nt: TGCAGCGTTGAAAGGGGGGCCTCCACTGAAGCTTTCTTT
d_call: .; j_call: TRBJ1-1; clone_size: .; v_call: TRBV7-2; cdr3_aa: CASSAQGRDTEAFF; cdr3_nt: TGTGCCAGCAGCGCACAGGGCCGGGATACTGAAGCTTTCTTT
d_call: .; j_call: TRBJ1-3; clone_size: .; v_call: TRBV5-4; cdr3_aa: CASSLLLQGPGNTIYF; cdr3_nt: TGTGCCAGCAGCTTGTTACTCCAGGGCCCCGGAAACACCATATATTTT
d_call: .; j_call: TRBJ2-3; clone_size: few; v_call: TRBV5-1; cdr3_aa: CASTRETATDTQYF; cdr3_nt: TGCGCCAGCACCCGCGAGACAGCCACAGATACGCAGTATTTT
d_call: .; j_call: TRBJ2-3; clone_size: many; v_call: TRBV20-1; cdr3_aa: CSARDPLAADTQYF; cdr3_nt: TGCAGTGCTAGAGATCCCCTAGCAGCAGATACGCAGTATTTT
d_call: .; j_call: TRBJ2-3; clone_size: few; v_call: TRBV2; cdr3_aa: CASSQRGRTDTQYF; cdr3_nt: TGTGCCAGCAGTCAACGGGGGCGCACAGATACGCAGTATTTT
d_call: TRBD1; j_call: TRBJ2-3; clone_size: many; v_call: TRBV20-1; cdr3_aa: CSARPFRDSSTDTQYF; cdr3_nt: TGCAGTGCTAGACCCTTCCGGGACAGTAGCACAGATACGCAGTATTTT
d_call: .; j_call: TRBJ2-2; clone_size: few; v_call: TRBV7-8; cdr3_aa: CASSLGVLSGELFF; cdr3_nt: TGTGCCAGCAGCTTAGGGGTTTTATCCGGGGAGCTGTTTTTT
d_call: TRBD2; j_call: TRBJ2-7; clone_size: few; v_call: TRBV14; cdr3_aa: CASSPTRTSEAYEQYF; cdr3_nt: TGTGCCAGCAGCCCGACCCGGACTAGCGAAGCCTACGAGCAGTACTTC
d_call: .; j_call: TRBJ2-3; clone_size: few; v_call: TRBV5-1; cdr3_aa: CASSTSITTSTDTQYF; cdr3_nt: TGCGCCAGCAGCACCTCTATCACTACTAGCACAGATACGCAGTATTTT
d_call: .; j_call: TRBJ1-1; clone_size: many; v_call: TRBV4-2; cdr3_aa: CASSVRWGGQSYTEAFF; cdr3_nt: TGTGCCAGCAGCGTACGATGGGGGGGCCAAAGCTACACTGAAGCTTTCTTT
d_call: .; j_call: TRBJ1-2; clone_size: .; v_call: TRBV6-1; cdr3_aa: CASRAGTYGYTF; cdr3_nt: TGTGCCAGCAGAGCCGGGACCTATGGCTACACCTTC
d_call: .; j_call: TRBJ1-2; clone_size: many; v_call: TRBV20-1; cdr3_aa: CSARNQNYGYTF; cdr3_nt: TGCAGTGCTCGGAACCAAAACTATGGCTACACCTTC
d_call: TRBD1; j_call: TRBJ1-2; clone_size: .; v_call: TRBV7-2; cdr3_aa: CASSLRPDRAHRYTF; cdr3_nt: TGTGCCAGCAGCTTACGCCCTGACAGGGCCCATCGCTACACCTTC
d_call: TRBD2; j_call: TRBJ2-7; clone_size: few; v_call: TRBV7-9; cdr3_aa: CASSIRLAGQQYF; cdr3_nt: TGTGCCAGCAGCATAAGACTAGCGGGGCAGCAGTACTTC
d_call: .; j_call: TRBJ1-1; clone_size: .; v_call: TRBV7-2; cdr3_aa: CASSFLTTPDTEAFF; cdr3_nt: TGTGCCAGCAGCTTTCTTACGACGCCAGACACTGAAGCTTTCTTT
d_call: .; j_call: TRBJ1-1; clone_size: .; v_call: TRBV5-1; cdr3_aa: CASSLDFLNTEAFF; cdr3_nt: TGCGCCAGCAGCCTGGACTTTTTGAACACTGAAGCTTTCTTT
d_call: TRBD1; j_call: TRBJ2-7; clone_size: many; v_call: TRBV3-1; cdr3_aa: CASSQIRGRGEQYF; cdr3_nt: TGTGCCAGCAGCCAAATCAGGGGGCGAGGGGAGCAGTACTTC
d_call: .; j_call: TRBJ2-1; clone_size: .; v_call: TRBV15; cdr3_aa: CATSRDAATPGEQFF; cdr3_nt: TGTGCCACCAGCAGAGATGCGGCCACCCCCGGTGAGCAGTTCTTC
d_call: TRBD1; j_call: TRBJ2-3; clone_size: .; v_call: TRBV27; cdr3_aa: CASSSYRGLGTDTQYF; cdr3_nt: TGTGCCAGCAGTTCTTACAGGGGGCTTGGCACAGATACGCAGTATTTT
d_call: TRBD2; j_call: TRBJ2-3; clone_size: .; v_call: TRBV30; cdr3_aa: CAWSRSLAGGLSTDTQYF; cdr3_nt: TGTGCCTGGAGTAGGAGCCTAGCGGGGGGCTTGAGCACAGATACGCAGTATTTT
d_call: .; j_call: TRBJ1-5; clone_size: many; v_call: TRBV11-2; cdr3_aa: CASSLGGDWRSNQPQHF; cdr3_nt: TGTGCCAGCAGCTTAGGAGGTGATTGGAGGAGCAATCAGCCCCAGCATTTT
d_call: .; j_call: TRBJ2-3; clone_size: .; v_call: TRBV20-1; cdr3_aa: CSASRRGSTDTQYF; cdr3_nt: TGCAGTGCTAGTCGGCGGGGTAGCACAGATACGCAGTATTTT
d_call: .; j_call: TRBJ2-3; clone_size: .; v_call: TRBV6-6; cdr3_aa: CASSYSLDSQTDTQYF; cdr3_nt: TGTGCCAGCAGTTACTCGCTAGACTCCCAGACAGATACGCAGTATTTT
d_call: .; j_call: TRBJ2-3; clone_size: .; v_call: TRBV7-7; cdr3_aa: CASSLTVATDTQYF; cdr3_nt: TGTGCCAGCAGCTTAACCGTTGCCACGGATACGCAGTATTTT
d_call: .; j_call: TRBJ2-3; clone_size: .; v_call: TRBV5-1; cdr3_aa: CASSFGGTSTDTQYF; cdr3_nt: TGCGCCAGCAGCTTTGGTGGGACTAGCACAGATACGCAGTATTTT
d_call: TRBD1; j_call: TRBJ1-6; clone_size: few; v_call: TRBV11-2; cdr3_aa: CASSPHGTGDSPLHF; cdr3_nt: TGTGCCAGCAGCCCCCACGGGACAGGGGATTCACCCCTCCACTTT
d_call: .; j_call: TRBJ1-1; clone_size: .; v_call: TRBV5-1; cdr3_aa: CASSLGAQNTEAFF; cdr3_nt: TGCGCCAGCAGCTTGGGGGCCCAGAACACTGAAGCTTTCTTT
d_call: .; j_call: TRBJ1-1; clone_size: many; v_call: TRBV25-1; cdr3_aa: CASGQTNEAFF; cdr3_nt: TGTGCCAGCGGGCAGACAAACGAAGCTTTCTTT
d_call: .; j_call: TRBJ2-7; clone_size: many; v_call: TRBV20-1; cdr3_aa: CSAALQVIEQYF; cdr3_nt: TGCAGTGCCGCGTTACAGGTGATCGAGCAGTACTTC
d_call: .; j_call: TRBJ2-1; clone_size: .; v_call: TRBV7-2; cdr3_aa: CASSLLAENYNEQFF; cdr3_nt: TGTGCCAGCAGCTTATTAGCGGAGAACTACAATGAGCAGTTCTTC
d_call: .; j_call: TRBJ1-1; clone_size: few; v_call: TRBV20-1; cdr3_aa: CSASQGTNTEAFF; cdr3_nt: TGCAGTGCTAGCCAGGGTACGAACACTGAAGCTTTCTTT
d_call: TRBD1; j_call: TRBJ2-2; clone_size: .; v_call: TRBV6-4; cdr3_aa: CASSDSTGSGELFF; cdr3_nt: TGTGCCAGCAGTGACTCGACAGGGTCCGGGGAGCTGTTTTTT